This is a list of T cell receptor beta chains from one sample in a study of shared clonotypes between healthy human individuals. Generated by immunoSEQ multiplex PCR, the TCRdb table keeps only in-frame clones and is missing some. The sample has some 2.1 million clones; roughly 95% are singletons. Material for sequencing was naive CD8+ T cells sorted from blood. The source is a young man in good health. Both conserved end residues are part of each CDR3. Each record gives: CDR3 length, V gene, D gene, CDR3 protein. A D gene is named only where the DNA matches it firmly.

13 | TRBV4-1 | NA | CASSQVVAYGYTF
15 | TRBV4-1 | NA | CASSQVGAGVTEAFF
19 | TRBV5-1 | NA | CASSLLPSGTGATNEKLFF
17 | TRBV6-1 | TRBD2 | CASSGEGFSGRSYEQYF
15 | TRBV10-2 | TRBD2 | CASGITGGPEETQYF
16 | TRBV2 | NA | CASSLGQRTTNEKLFF
15 | TRBV2 | NA | CASSVFAGFDYEQYF
11 | TRBV10-1 | NA | CASRINEKLFF
15 | TRBV28 | NA | CASSLQDTITDTQYF
16 | TRBV7-9 | NA | CASSPPPWERQETQYF
14 | TRBV29-1 | NA | CSVEAVYESTEAFF
16 | TRBV9 | NA | CASSAYPGEGDTEAFF
13 | TRBV2 | NA | CASSELGADTQYF
16 | TRBV4-1 | NA | CASSQDQLATNEKLFF
12 | TRBV29-1 | NA | CSVEEYGAGYTF
14 | TRBV10-3 | NA | CAISESGIKDEQYF
14 | TRBV2 | TRBD1 | CASREGQGEQPQHF
13 | TRBV4-1 | NA | CASSQLMDSPLHF
14 | TRBV27 | NA | CASSLSVEGHEQYF
13 | TRBV29-1 | TRBD1 | CSVKGDSSYEQYF
18 | TRBV11-2 | TRBD2 | CASSLDPWTSGRSYEQYF
12 | TRBV5-5 | NA | CASSFVGYEQYF
15 | TRBV7-9 | TRBD2 | CASSWASGVSNEQFF
15 | TRBV7-7 | NA | CASSQSLSSGNTIYF
18 | TRBV7-8 | NA | CASSLEALKRVRSYEQYF
14 | TRBV27 | TRBD1 | CASSLDGQGGEQYF
17 | TRBV4-1 | NA | CASSQLQTGLGNTEAFF
14 | TRBV30 | TRBD2 | CAWSMLAGGNEQFF
16 | TRBV4-1 | NA | CASSQEQGKTGQPQHF
16 | TRBV5-6 | NA | CASSLARGYTNEKLFF
14 | TRBV4-1 | TRBD2 | CASSRLAGGETQYF
13 | TRBV29-1 | TRBD1 | CSEVRGLKNEQFF
13 | TRBV6-5 | NA | CASRPGPNTEAFF
15 | TRBV29-1 | NA | CSVESRQRNTGELFF
12 | TRBV7-9 | NA | CASSLDVETQYF
15 | TRBV29-1 | NA | CSALLVARSSYEQYF
15 | TRBV13 | TRBD1 | CASSPPGQGDYGYTF
16 | TRBV6-7 | NA | CASSFPREGIQETQYF
15 | TRBV19 | NA | CASSVRDATNEKLFF
13 | TRBV5-6 | NA | CASSLGRISGYTF
14 | TRBV9 | NA | CASSVAWNNSPLHF
12 | TRBV2 | TRBD1 | CASRGQGNEQYF
15 | TRBV2 | NA | CASSEVRGSYNEQFF
16 | TRBV2 | NA | CASSEAGRVLVDEQFF
15 | TRBV7-9 | NA | CASSLVGAADGEQYF
15 | TRBV4-3 | NA | CASSQDVGGRTEAFF
14 | TRBV7-6 | NA | CASSLEAPQETQYF
16 | TRBV9 | TRBD2 | CASSDRVSGNPDTQYF
19 | TRBV15 | TRBD1 | CATSRSGDSTLSYNSPLHF
13 | TRBV9 | NA | CASSVSINYGYTF
14 | TRBV12-5 | NA | CASGLGNSGNEQFF